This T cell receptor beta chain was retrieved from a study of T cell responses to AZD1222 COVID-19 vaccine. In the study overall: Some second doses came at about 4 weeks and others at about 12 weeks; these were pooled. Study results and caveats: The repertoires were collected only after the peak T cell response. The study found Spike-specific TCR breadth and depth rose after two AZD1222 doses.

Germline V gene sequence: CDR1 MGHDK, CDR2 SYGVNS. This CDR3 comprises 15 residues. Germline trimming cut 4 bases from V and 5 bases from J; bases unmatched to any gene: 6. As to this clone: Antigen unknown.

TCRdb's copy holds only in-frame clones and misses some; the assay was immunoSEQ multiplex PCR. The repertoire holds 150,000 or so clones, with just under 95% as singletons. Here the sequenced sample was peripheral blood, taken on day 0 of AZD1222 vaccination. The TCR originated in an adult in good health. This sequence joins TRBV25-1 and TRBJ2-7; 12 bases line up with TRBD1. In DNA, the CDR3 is TGTGCCAGCAGTGCCGGGACAGGGGGCATCGACGAGCAGTACTTC. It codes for CASSAGTGGIDEQYF.